This T cell receptor beta chain was identified during a study of shared clonotypes between healthy human individuals. The study's findings and limits: How much donors shared clonotypes was expected to be affected by sequencing depth. Roughly 5% was the fraction of naive CD4 clonotypes found shared across a handful of donors.

V dropped 6 bases and J dropped 4; count of bases not matched to a gene: 5. There are 14 residues in the CDR3. In germline, CDR1 is MNHEY, CDR2 SVGAGI. The assay was immunoSEQ multiplex PCR, and TCRdb's table has in-frame clones only and misses some. The sample records fewer than 1.4 million clones, about 80% being singletons. For this clone: Its antigen is not identified.

Material for sequencing was memory CD4+ T cells from PBMCs. Subset reported: CD45RA-negative fraction. The chain is built from TRBV6-5 and TRBJ2-7; 11 bases fit TRBD1. The sequence derives from a young man in good health. Some clones in this sample may be carry-over from other donors' samples. In DNA form, the CDR3 reads TGTGCCAGCAGGACGGACAGGGGGCGTTACGAGCAGTACTTC. It codes for CASRTDRGRYEQYF.